This is a list of T cell receptor beta chains from one sample in a study of T cell responses to AZD1222 COVID-19 vaccine. Clones were sequenced by immunoSEQ multiplex PCR, and TCRdb holds only the in-frame ones, with some missing. Among around 120,000 clones listed, roughly 91% were seen once. Specimen: peripheral blood, collected on day 0 of MenACWY control vaccination. The source is an adult in good health. Each CDR3 is given with its conserved first and last residue. The D gene is left open where the match is weak. Not every row has a clone size; where given, it reads once, few, many or a size class.

V gene: TRBV3-1/TRBV3-2; D gene: TRBD2; J gene: TRBJ2-7; clone size: .; CDR3 DNA: TGTGCCAGCAGTCAAACCGCCAGCGGGAGACGGAACGAGCAGTACTTC; CDR3 protein: CASSQTASGRRNEQYF
V gene: TRBV9; D gene: .; J gene: TRBJ1-4; clone size: .; CDR3 DNA: TGTGCCAGCAGCGTAGACGGCAGAAGAGAGGAAAAACTGTTTTTT; CDR3 protein: CASSVDGRREEKLFF
V gene: TRBV19; D gene: TRBD1; J gene: TRBJ1-1; clone size: few; CDR3 DNA: TGTGCCAGTAGCCGAACAGGGGACGCGGGGGGGAACACTGAAGCTTTCTTT; CDR3 protein: CASSRTGDAGGNTEAFF
V gene: TRBV11-2; D gene: TRBD2; J gene: TRBJ2-7; clone size: .; CDR3 DNA: TGTGCCAGCAGCTTAATCGCTGGGACTAGCGTATCCTACGAGCAGTACTTC; CDR3 protein: CASSLIAGTSVSYEQYF
V gene: TRBV29-1; D gene: .; J gene: TRBJ2-3; clone size: .; CDR3 DNA: TGCAGCGTTGTATCTGATACAGATACGCAGTATTTT; CDR3 protein: CSVVSDTDTQYF
V gene: TRBV7-9; D gene: .; J gene: TRBJ1-2; clone size: few; CDR3 DNA: TGTGCCAGCAGTCACGACCAACTCGGGGACGGCTACACCTTC; CDR3 protein: CASSHDQLGDGYTF
V gene: TRBV6-5; D gene: .; J gene: TRBJ2-1; clone size: .; CDR3 DNA: TGTGCCAGCAGTTACTCCCCTGTAAGCAATGAGCAGTTCTTC; CDR3 protein: CASSYSPVSNEQFF
V gene: TRBV19; D gene: TRBD1; J gene: TRBJ1-4; clone size: .; CDR3 DNA: TGTGCCAGTAGTCGACAGGGTCCATCCATGGAAAAACTGTTTTTT; CDR3 protein: CASSRQGPSMEKLFF
V gene: TRBV28; D gene: .; J gene: TRBJ2-1; clone size: few; CDR3 DNA: TGTGCCAGCAGACCTGATTACAATGAGCAGTTCTTC; CDR3 protein: CASRPDYNEQFF
V gene: TRBV3-1/TRBV3-2; D gene: .; J gene: TRBJ1-2; clone size: .; CDR3 DNA: TGTGCCAGCAGCCAAGAGGGGGCATATGGCTACACCTTC; CDR3 protein: CASSQEGAYGYTF
V gene: TRBV9; D gene: .; J gene: TRBJ1-2; clone size: .; CDR3 DNA: TGTGCCAGCAGCGTAGTCCAGGGAGGGAACTATGGCTACACCTTC; CDR3 protein: CASSVVQGGNYGYTF
V gene: TRBV5-1; D gene: .; J gene: TRBJ1-3; clone size: .; CDR3 DNA: TGCGCCAGCAGCTTGCAGGGGCTCTCCTCTGGAAACACCATATATTTT; CDR3 protein: CASSLQGLSSGNTIYF
V gene: TRBV5-5; D gene: .; J gene: TRBJ1-2; clone size: .; CDR3 DNA: TGTGCCAGCAGCTTTTCAGGGGCTAGCGATGGCTACACCTTC; CDR3 protein: CASSFSGASDGYTF
V gene: TRBV7-2; D gene: .; J gene: TRBJ2-1; clone size: .; CDR3 DNA: TGTGCCAGCAGCTCAACCCGGGACTTTTACAATGAGCAGTTCTTC; CDR3 protein: CASSSTRDFYNEQFF
V gene: TRBV10-2; D gene: .; J gene: TRBJ1-1; clone size: .; CDR3 DNA: TGCGCCAGCAGTGAGTCGGCGAACACTGAAGCTTTCTTT; CDR3 protein: CASSESANTEAFF
V gene: TRBV12-3/TRBV12-4; D gene: .; J gene: TRBJ2-1; clone size: .; CDR3 DNA: TGTGCCAGCGGGATCCTCGAATGGCAGTTCTTC; CDR3 protein: CASGILEWQFF
V gene: TRBV6-5; D gene: .; J gene: TRBJ2-2; clone size: .; CDR3 DNA: TGTGCCAGCAGTTACAGGGGCGTCGCGAACACCGGGGAGCTGTTTTTT; CDR3 protein: CASSYRGVANTGELFF
V gene: TRBV7-8; D gene: .; J gene: TRBJ1-2; clone size: .; CDR3 DNA: TGTGCCAGCAGCTTACCCGGCTCTGGCTACACCTTC; CDR3 protein: CASSLPGSGYTF
V gene: TRBV29-1; D gene: .; J gene: TRBJ1-5; clone size: .; CDR3 DNA: TGCAGCGCCTCCCGGGGAAGCAATCAGCCCCAGCATTTT; CDR3 protein: CSASRGSNQPQHF
V gene: TRBV7-3; D gene: .; J gene: TRBJ1-1; clone size: .; CDR3 DNA: TGTGCCAGCAGCCAGACAGTGAACACTGAAGCTTTCTTT; CDR3 protein: CASSQTVNTEAFF